Below, 8 T cell receptor beta chains from the same sample are listed, as sequenced in a study of CD8 T cells in ankylosing spondylitis. Antigens for these TCRs are unknown. Study findings and constraints: Ankylosing spondylitis blood appeared to be characterized by a TCR beta motif of roughly eight highly homologous variants.

TCRdb re-derived calls from the 5' RACE reads in MiXCR, one entry per CDR3 protein. The profile shows hundreds of thousands of distinct CDR3 sequences, 10% to 15% of them singletons. Sequenced: blood, either unsorted or a sorted T cell fraction (not recorded which). The receptor set was obtained from a male donor with ankylosing spondylitis.

V usage is TRBV20-1 and J usage is TRBJ2-5, with 7 bases lining up with TRBD1. The ends lost 6 bases at V and 2 bases at J; junction bases unmatched: 3. CDR1 and CDR2 from the germline V gene are DFQATT and SNEGSKA (reference sequence). The CDR3 runs 12 residues. In DNA form, the CDR3 reads TGCAGTGCGCCGGACAGGCAAGAGACCCAGTACTTC. Translation gives CSAPDRQETQYF.

This chain uses TRBV12-3 or TRBV12-4 with TRBJ1-6; D gene ambiguous. This CDR3 region has 13 residues. The germline V and J ends were trimmed by 3 bases and 13 bases, with 13 bases remaining between them. CDR3 nucleotides: TGTGCCAGCAGTTTCTTGGGTGATCACCCCCTCCACTTT. It specifies CASSFLGDHPLHF.

This clonotype has only a few counts. The chain employs TRBV5-1 and TRBJ2-2, with no clear D. Germline CDR1 and CDR2: SGHRS and YFSETQ. V gave up 5 bases and J gave up 0 bases, with 8 bases separating them. The CDR3 has 14 amino acids. The CDR3, as DNA: TGCGCCAGCAGTGGCAGCTCGAACACCGGGGAGCTGTTTTTT. Residues: CASSGSSNTGELFF.

This clonotype has a handful of counts. This chain links TRBV4-2 with TRBJ2-1, with TRBD2 identical over 10 bases. J lost 4 bases, V lost 1 base, and 4 bases had no gene match. The CDR3 is made up of 16 amino acids. The germline gives CDR1 LGHNA, CDR2 YNFKEQ. The DNA for the CDR3 is TGTGCCAGCAGCCAAGGGGAGCGGGAGGGTTACAATGAGCAGTTCTTC. Encoded protein: CASSQGEREGYNEQFF.

There are a few counts of this clonotype. The chain is built from TRBV27 and TRBJ2-7, with 14 nucleotides matching TRBD2. The ends lost 5 bases at V and 5 bases at J; junction bases unmatched: 8. The CDR3 spans 16 residues. CDR1 and CDR2 (germline): MNHEY, SMNVEV (reference sequence). CDR3: CASSSRPGLAGDEQYF. CDR3 DNA: TGTGCCAGCAGTAGTAGGCCGGGACTAGCGGGAGACGAGCAGTACTTC.

The chain joins TRBV5-1 to TRBJ2-3, with TRBD2 identical over 7 bases. Germline CDR1 SGHRS, CDR2 YFSETQ. Germline trimming cut 5 bases from V and 0 bases from J; bases unmatched to any gene: 6. The CDR3 extends over 15 amino acids. As DNA, the CDR3 is TGCGCCAGCAGACACCTAGCGGTTAGCACAGATACGCAGTATTTT. As protein: CASRHLAVSTDTQYF.

This clonotype has at least ten counts. The J gene is TRBJ2-3, the V gene TRBV10-3, with 10 bases aligning to TRBD2. V lost 6 bases and J lost 4; bases outside the gene matches: 7. This CDR3 contains 15 residues. CDR1 and CDR2 (germline): ENHRY, SYGVKD. The CDR3 protein is CAIRKAGGYADTQYF. DNA for the CDR3: TGTGCCATCAGGAAAGCGGGAGGGTATGCAGATACGCAGTATTTT.

This clonotype was seen repeatedly, ten times or more. Germline is not matched at one junction end, which may reflect a read error. J is TRBJ2-1 and V is TRBV5-1; TRBD1 matches at 7 bases. The CDR3 has 13 amino acids. Looked up from germline, CDR1 is SGHRS and CDR2 is YFSETQ. This CDR3 is CASSLGTVNEQFF. The CDR3 DNA reads TGTGCCAGCAGCTTAGGGACAGTAAATGAGCAGTTCTTC.